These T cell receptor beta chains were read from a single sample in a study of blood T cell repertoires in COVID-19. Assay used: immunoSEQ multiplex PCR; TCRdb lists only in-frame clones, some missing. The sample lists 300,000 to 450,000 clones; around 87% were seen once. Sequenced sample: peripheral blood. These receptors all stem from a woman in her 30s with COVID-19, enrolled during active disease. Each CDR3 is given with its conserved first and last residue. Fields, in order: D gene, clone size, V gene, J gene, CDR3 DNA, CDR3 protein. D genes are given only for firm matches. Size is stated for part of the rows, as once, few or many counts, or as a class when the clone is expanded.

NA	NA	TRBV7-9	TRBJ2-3	TGTGCCAGCAGCCACCTGGGGGGGCGCGAAGGAGATACGCAGTATTTT	CASSHLGGREGDTQYF
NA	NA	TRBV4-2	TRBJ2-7	TGTGCCAGCAGCCAAGTCCTACTCCACTACGAGCAGTACTTC	CASSQVLLHYEQYF
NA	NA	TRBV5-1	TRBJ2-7	TGCGCCAGCAGCTTGGGGGGGCAGGGAGCGCGGGAGCAGTACTTC	CASSLGGQGAREQYF
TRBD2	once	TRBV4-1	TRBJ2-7	TGCGCCAGCAGCCAAGGACCGCCCCCTAGCGGGCTTACCTACGAGCAGTACTTC	CASSQGPPPSGLTYEQYF
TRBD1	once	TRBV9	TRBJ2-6	TGTGCCAGCAGCGGTCCCGGGACAGGGCTCCCTGGGGCCAACGTCCTGACTTTC	CASSGPGTGLPGANVLTF
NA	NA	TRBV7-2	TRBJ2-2	TGTGCCAGCAGCTTAGCGGTGTACGCTAGGCGCACCGGGGAGCTGTTTTTT	CASSLAVYARRTGELFF
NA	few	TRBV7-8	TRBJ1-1	TGTGCCAGCAGCTTAGTAGGGGCCGGGACTGAAGCTTTCTTT	CASSLVGAGTEAFF
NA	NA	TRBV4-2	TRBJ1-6	TGTGCCAGCAGCCCGGACGGGGTAGGGAGCTCACCCCTCCACTTT	CASSPDGVGSSPLHF
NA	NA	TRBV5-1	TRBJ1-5	TGCGCCAGCAGCTTGGGGCAGGCCTACAATCAGCCCCAGCATTTT	CASSLGQAYNQPQHF
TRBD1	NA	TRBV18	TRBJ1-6	TGTGCCAGCTCACGCCTCCCTGACAGGGAAACACCCCTCCACTTT	CASSRLPDRETPLHF
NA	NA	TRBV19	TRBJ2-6	TGTGCCAGTAGTATAGCGGCGGGGACCGGGGCCAACGTCCTGACTTTC	CASSIAAGTGANVLTF
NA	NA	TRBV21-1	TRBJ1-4	TGTGCCAGCAGCCTCTCTAAACTGTTTTTT	CASSLSKLFF
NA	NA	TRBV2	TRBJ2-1	TGTGCCAGAGGGTGGGAGGCCAATGAGCAGTTCTTC	CARGWEANEQFF
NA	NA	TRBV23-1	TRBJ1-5	TGCGCCAGCAGCCCGGGACACCCCTCACCCCAGCATTTT	CASSPGHPSPQHF
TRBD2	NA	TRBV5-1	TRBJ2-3	TGCGCCAGCAGCTTTACTAGCGAACCAGATACGCAGTATTTT	CASSFTSEPDTQYF
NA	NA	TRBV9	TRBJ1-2	TGTGCCAGCAGCGTAGCGTTGGGGGAGGCCTATGGCTACACCTTC	CASSVALGEAYGYTF
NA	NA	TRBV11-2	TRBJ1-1	TGTGCCAGCAGCTTAATGCTAGCCACTGAAGCTTTCTTT	CASSLMLATEAFF
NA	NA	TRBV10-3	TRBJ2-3	TGTGCCACCACGACTGGAGCTAGCACAGATACGCAGTATTTT	CATTTGASTDTQYF
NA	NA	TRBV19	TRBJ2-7	TGTGCCAGTAGTATGGACCGGGACTTCTACGAGCAGTACTTC	CASSMDRDFYEQYF
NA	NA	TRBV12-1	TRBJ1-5	TGTGCCAGCAGAATCAGGGACAGGGAAATATATAGCAATCAGCCCCAGCATTTT	CASRIRDREIYSNQPQHF
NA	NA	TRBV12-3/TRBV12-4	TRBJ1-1	TGTGCCAGCAGTTTGGCAGGGGCCACTGAAGCTTTCTTT	CASSLAGATEAFF
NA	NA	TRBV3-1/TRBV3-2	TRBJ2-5	TGTGCCAGCAGCCAAGGTTGGAGAGACGAGACCCAGTACTTC	CASSQGWRDETQYF
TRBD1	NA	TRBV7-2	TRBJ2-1	TGTGCCAGCAGCCTTAGGGACAGGGGGAGTGAGCAGTTCTTC	CASSLRDRGSEQFF
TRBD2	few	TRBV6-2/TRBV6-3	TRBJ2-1	TGTGCCAGCAGTTACTCCACGGGAGGGCCGAGGGGGGAGCAGTTCTTC	CASSYSTGGPRGEQFF
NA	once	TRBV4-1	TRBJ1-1	TGCGCCAGCAGCCAAGTACGGGAGGGCGGCACAGGAATCAACACTGAAGCTTTCTTT	CASSQVREGGTGINTEAFF
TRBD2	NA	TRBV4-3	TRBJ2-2	TGCGCCAGCAGCCAAGGTACTAGCGGGAGAACCGGGGAGCTGTTTTTT	CASSQGTSGRTGELFF
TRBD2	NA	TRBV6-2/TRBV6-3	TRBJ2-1	TGTGCCAGCAGCCCTCTCGGACTAGCGGGATACAATGAGCAGTTCTTC	CASSPLGLAGYNEQFF
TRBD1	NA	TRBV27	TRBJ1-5	TGTGCCAGCAGTCGGACAGGGACATATCAGCCCCAGCATTTT	CASSRTGTYQPQHF
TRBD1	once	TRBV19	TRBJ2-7	TGTGCCAGTAGCCCGGGCGGGACAGGGGATTACGAGCAGTACTTC	CASSPGGTGDYEQYF
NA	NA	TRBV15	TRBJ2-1	TGTGCCACCAGCCGGGGTCGTACCTCCTACAATGAGCAGTTCTTC	CATSRGRTSYNEQFF
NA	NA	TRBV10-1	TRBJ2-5	TGCGCCAGAGAGCACTGGGCAGGGAAAGAGACCCAGTACTTC	CAREHWAGKETQYF